This TCR beta chain was documented in a study of blood T cell repertoires in COVID-19. Overall study context: Sources were T cells, B-cell-depleted T cells, or PBMCs; the material itself was cDNA or gDNA.

Measured with immunoSEQ multiplex PCR; TCRdb has only the in-frame clones, and not every one. The sample consists of about 230,000 clones, 81% of them appearing once. Germline CDR1 is LNHNV and CDR2 is YYDKDF (reference sequence). The CDR3 has 14 amino acids. V was pared by 6 bases and J by 2 bases, with 4 bases of the junction left unmatched. The receptor's source is a woman of 80 years or more with acute or convalescent COVID-19. The V call is TRBV15, the J call TRBJ1-3, with 7 bases fitting TRBD1. Input material: peripheral blood. This chain's CDR3 is CATSLTGTGNTIYF. The CDR3 nucleotides are TGTGCCACCAGTCTGACAGGGACTGGAAACACCATATATTTT.